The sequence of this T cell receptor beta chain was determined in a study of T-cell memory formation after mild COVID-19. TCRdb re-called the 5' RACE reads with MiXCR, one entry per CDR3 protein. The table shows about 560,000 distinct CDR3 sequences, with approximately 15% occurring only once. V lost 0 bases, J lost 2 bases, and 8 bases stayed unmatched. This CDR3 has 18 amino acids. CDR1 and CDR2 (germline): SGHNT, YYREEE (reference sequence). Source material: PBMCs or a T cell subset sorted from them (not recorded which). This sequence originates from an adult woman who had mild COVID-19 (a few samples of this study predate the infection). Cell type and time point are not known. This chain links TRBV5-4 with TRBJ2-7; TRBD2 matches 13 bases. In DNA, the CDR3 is TGTGCCAGCAGCTTGGCTTGGACTAGCGGGAGCCGCCCCTACGAGCAGTACTTC. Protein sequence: CASSLAWTSGSRPYEQYF.